One T cell receptor beta chain is described in this entry. Sequencing of TCR beta covered CD8+ and CD4+ T cells obtained from blood. Controls were age- and sex-matched healthy donors. TEMRA cells were enriched by FACS, and CD4+ and CD8+ T cells were negatively isolated. The data are from a study of CD8 T cells in Susac syndrome. The CDR3 is 15 amino acids. Trimming stripped 5 bases from V and 0 bases from J, with 11 bases between. Germline assignment: CDR1 SGHTA and CDR2 FQGNSA. RNA in amounts of 0.5 to 1 ug was reverse transcribed with random hexamers. Amplification of the TCR beta CDR3 was carried out by immunoSEQ multiplex PCR, which spanned a total of 54 Vbeta and 13 Jbeta segments. TCRdb fed the immunoSEQ multiplex PCR reads into MiXCR, producing one record per CDR3 protein. This sample has 90,000 to 150,000 distinct CDR3 sequences, with 80% to 95% found just once.

The sample consisted of CD4+ T cells from PBMCs. The J gene is TRBJ2-1, the V gene TRBV7-2; tentative D call: TRBD1 (6 bases). The receptor was isolated from a human donor in good health. The CDR3 bases are TGTGCCAGCAGCCAGGACAGAAGCTCCTACAATGAGCAGTTCTTC. Protein: CASSQDRSSYNEQFF.